This passage covers 15 T cell receptor beta chains from one sample sequenced in a study of blood T cell repertoires in COVID-19. Assay used: immunoSEQ multiplex PCR; TCRdb lists only in-frame clones, some missing. The table shows just over 150,000 clones, with 85% occurring only once. The sequencing input was peripheral blood. These receptors were obtained from a human donor with acute or convalescent COVID-19. The donor label of this sample is uncertain.

This chain joins TRBV18 and TRBJ2-2; 9 positions agree with TRBD1. V trimming: 3 bases; J trimming: 4 bases; junction bases outside the gene matches: 6. This CDR3 has 16 amino acids. Germline V gene data show CDR1 as KGHSH and CDR2 as LQKENI. Here the CDR3 DNA reads TGTGCCAGCTCACCGGCCGGGACAGGGACCACCGGGGAGCTGTTTTTT. Protein sequence: CASSPAGTGTTGELFF.

This chain joins TRBV5-8 and TRBJ1-5; D gene ambiguous. The CDR3 runs 14 residues. Germline values: CDR1 SGHTS, CDR2 YDEGEE. V lost 4 bases, J lost 0 bases, and 8 bases lay in between. The CDR3, as DNA: TGTGCCAGCAGCGATAACTTTAGCAATCAGCCCCAGCATTTT. Translated: CASSDNFSNQPQHF. Looking up the rest from reference TRBV5-8 and TRBJ1-5 gives the full variable domain: EAGVTQSPTHLIKTRGQQATLRCSPISGHTSVYWYQQALGLGLQFLLWYDEGEERNRGNFPPRFSGRQFPNYSSELNVNALELEDSALYLCASSDNFSNQPQHFGDGTRLSIL.

The chain carries TRBV7-9 and TRBJ1-1; D is ambiguous. V was clipped by 6 bases and J by 1 base, with 9 bases between them. In germline, CDR1 is SEHNR, CDR2 FQNEAQ (reference sequence). CDR3 length: 13 amino acids. The CDR3 spells CASRGSPNTEAFF. Written as DNA, the CDR3 is TGTGCCAGCAGGGGCAGTCCGAACACTGAAGCTTTCTTT.

This clone occurred a few times. V gene TRBV9 combines with J gene TRBJ2-7; 7 bases align to TRBD2. This CDR3 spans 14 amino acids. Germline V CDR1 and CDR2: SGDLS, YYNGEE. The V and J ends lost 4 bases and 3 bases, in that order; junction bases with no gene match: 7. This CDR3 is CASSLAAGSYEQYF. The CDR3 DNA reads as TGTGCCAGCAGCCTTGCAGCGGGGAGCTACGAGCAGTACTTC. Using reference TRBV9 and TRBJ2-7 for the parts outside the CDR3, the full variable domain is DSGVTQTPKHLITATGQRVTLRCSPRSGDLSVYWYQQSLDQGLQFLIQYYNGEERAKGNILERFSAQQFPDLHSELNLSSLELGDSALYFCASSLAAGSYEQYFGPGTRLTVT.

This clone was detected a few times. The chain joins TRBV6-2 or TRBV6-3 to TRBJ1-1, with TRBD1 identical over 9 bases. CDR3 length: 13 residues. CDR1 MNHEY and CDR2 SVGEGT come from the germline V gene. The V and J ends lost 5 bases and 3 bases, in that order; junction bases with no gene match: 1. The CDR3 DNA reads as TGTGCCAGCAGTCACAGGGGGCACACTGAAGCTTTCTTT. Its protein product is CASSHRGHTEAFF.

This clone was picked up one time. This chain links TRBV27 with TRBJ1-1; 7 nucleotides align to TRBD1. Germline CDR1 MNHEY, CDR2 SMNVEV (reference sequence). The CDR3 has 17 residues. V shed 6 bases and J 1 base; nucleotides not matched to a gene: 14. The CDR3 sequence: CASRNFFGGQTNTEAFF. The DNA of the CDR3 is TGTGCCAGCAGGAACTTCTTTGGGGGACAGACGAACACTGAAGCTTTCTTT.

CDR3 amino acids: CASSVRLAAPGFTGELFF. CDR3 in DNA: TGTGCCAGCAGCGTAAGACTAGCGGCCCCGGGGTTCACCGGGGAGCTGTTTTTT. This chain joins TRBV9 and TRBJ2-2; TRBD2 agrees at 9 bases. Losses at the gene ends were 1 base for V and 4 bases for J; bases not matched to a gene: 11. The CDR3 loop spans 18 amino acids. CDR1 is SGDLS and CDR2 is YYNGEE in the germline V gene.

V usage is TRBV5-4 and J usage is TRBJ1-3, with 9 bases that match TRBD1. The V and J ends lost 4 bases and 3 bases, in that order; junction bases with no gene match: 2. From germline, CDR1 is SGHNT and CDR2 YYREEE (reference sequence). The CDR3 extends over 14 amino acids. The CDR3 DNA follows: TGTGCCAGCAGCGGGGGACAGGGTGGAAACACCATATATTTT. Translation: CASSGGQGGNTIYF.

This clone was counted a single time. This rearrangement joins TRBV19 to TRBJ2-1, with 7 positions matching TRBD2. Germline CDR1 and CDR2: LNHDA and SQIVND (reference sequence). The V gene end was trimmed by 4 bases and the J gene end by 2 bases; junction bases not matched to a gene: 8. The length of the CDR3 is 16 residues. CDR3 in DNA: TGTGCCAGTAGTACCACTGGTGGGGGGGCCTACAATGAGCAGTTCTTC. Translating gives CASSTTGGGAYNEQFF. Combining the CDR3 with reference TRBV19 and TRBJ2-1 gives the whole variable domain DGGITQSPKYLFRKEGQNVTLSCEQNLNHDAMYWYRQDPGQGLRLIYYSQIVNDFQKGDIAEGYSVSREKKESFPLTVTSAQKNPTAFYLCASSTTGGGAYNEQFFGPGTRLTVL.

The V call is TRBV7-6, the J call TRBJ1-3; no firm D call. Trimming left V 3 bases short and J 1 base short, with 10 bases between. Germline-derived CDR1 and CDR2 are SGHVS and FNYEAQ. The CDR3 extends over 15 amino acids. The CDR3 loop is CASSFNDGSGNTIYF. CDR3 nucleotide sequence: TGTGCCAGCAGCTTTAATGACGGGTCTGGAAACACCATATATTTT.

The V and J genes are TRBV7-9 and TRBJ1-3; D gene unclear. Germline V gene sequence: CDR1 SEHNR, CDR2 FQNEAQ (reference sequence). This CDR3 contains 14 residues. The V and J ends lost 4 bases and 4 bases respectively, with 11 bases between them. CDR3 sequence reads: CASSSMGRGNTIYF. CDR3 bases: TGTGCCAGCAGCTCTATGGGCCGGGGAAACACCATATATTTT. Using reference TRBV7-9 and TRBJ1-3 for the parts outside the CDR3, the full variable domain is DTGVSQNPRHKITKRGQNVTFRCDPISEHNRLYWYRQTLGQGPEFLTYFQNEAQLEKSRLLSDRFSAERPKGSFSTLEIQRTEQGDSAMYLCASSSMGRGNTIYFGEGSWLTVV.

The V gene is TRBV3-1 (or the pseudogene TRBV3-2), the J gene TRBJ2-3; D might be TRBD2 (6 bases). V shed 3 bases and J shed 4 bases, with 17 bases lying between them. CDR1 and CDR2 (germline): LGHDT, YNNKEL (reference sequence). CDR3 length equals 16 residues. In DNA, the CDR3 is TGTGCCAGCAGCCAGAGACTAGTCGGCCACCCAGATACGCAGTATTTT. Its translation: CASSQRLVGHPDTQYF.

This CDR3 is CASSGTSGGTDTQYF. CDR3 sequence (DNA): TGTGCCAGCAGTGGGACTAGCGGGGGCACAGATACGCAGTATTTT. This sequence joins TRBV2 and TRBJ2-3, with 12 bases aligning to TRBD2. The CDR3 sequence is 15 residues long. J lost 1 base, V lost 4 bases, and 0 bases had no gene match. Germline CDR1 and CDR2: SNHLY and FYNNEI.

This clone was found once. V and J are TRBV29-1 and TRBJ2-5, with TRBD2 identical over 8 bases. Germline V gene sequence: CDR1 SQVTM, CDR2 ANQGSEA. This CDR3 contains 14 residues. The junction had 7 bases not matched to a gene; V was cut back by 6 bases and J by 1 base. CDR3 nucleotides: TGCAGCGTACCCTTGGCGGGGGGCCAAGAGACCCAGTACTTC. Its translation is CSVPLAGGQETQYF. The whole variable domain, filled in from reference TRBV29-1 and TRBJ2-5, reads SAVISQKPSRDICQRGTSLTIQCQVDSQVTMMFWYRQQPGQSLTLIATANQGSEATYESGFVIDKFPISRPNLTFSTLTVSNMSPEDSSIYLCSVPLAGGQETQYFGPGTRLLVL.

This chain links TRBV6-2 or TRBV6-3 with TRBJ2-7, with 11 bases identical to TRBD2. The germline V gene has CDR1 MNHEY and CDR2 SVGEGT. This CDR3 has 15 residues. Trimming took 6 bases from V and 3 from J; bases not matched to a gene: 7. DNA for the CDR3: TGTGCCAGCAGCCCACATAGCGGGGGGGTCTACGAGCAGTACTTC. Translation: CASSPHSGGVYEQYF.